This entry lists 20 T cell receptor beta chains sequenced from one sample in a study of T cells after yellow fever vaccination. TCRdb re-called the 5' RACE reads with MiXCR, one entry per CDR3 protein. The data hold some 600,000 distinct CDR3 sequences, with roughly an eighth observed a single time. The source was PBMCs, collected on the day of the yellow fever booster vaccination. All receptors derive from a man aged 25-45 years who received the YFV17D yellow fever vaccine.

The sample holds a few counts of this clonotype. The gene calls are TRBV6-1 and TRBJ1-4; D is undetermined. CDR1 is MNHNS and CDR2 is SASEGT in the germline V gene. CDR3 size: 14 residues. The V end lost 6 bases, the J end lost 7 bases, and 15 bases lay between the germline ends. CDR3 sequence: CASSARWFGEKLFF. As DNA, the CDR3 is TGTGCCAGCAGCGCCCGGTGGTTTGGTGAAAAACTGTTTTTT.

The genes are TRBV25-1 and TRBJ2-7; 15 bases match TRBD2. Unmatched junction bases numbered 10, after V lost 4 bases and J lost 6 bases. This CDR3 is built from 17 residues. Germline CDR1 reads MGHDK; CDR2 reads SYGVNS. The CDR3 DNA reads TGTGCCAGCAGTGCCCAACCGGGACTAGCGGGAGGCTCCGAGCAGTACTTC. Translating it yields CASSAQPGLAGGSEQYF.

The V gene is TRBV5-6, the J gene TRBJ2-2; D is unclear. This CDR3 has 12 amino acids. CDR1 is SGHDT, CDR2 YYEEEE, per germline. V was pared by 1 base and J by 6 bases, with 4 bases between. In nucleotides, the CDR3 is TGTGCCAGCAGCTTGCGGCCCGGGGAGCTGTTTTTT. Protein product: CASSLRPGELFF.

The V and J genes are TRBV5-1 and TRBJ2-5, with a weak D call TRBD2 (5 bases). The germline gives CDR1 SGHRS, CDR2 YFSETQ. V lost 6 bases and J lost 7, with 16 bases in between. This CDR3 has 13 amino acids. The CDR3 nucleotides read TGCGCCAGCAACAGCGGAGAAATGGTGACCCAGTACTTC. Its translation: CASNSGEMVTQYF.

The gene calls are TRBV7-9 and TRBJ1-6, with D perhaps matching TRBD1 (6 bases). V was trimmed by 3 bases and J by 3 bases, leaving 9 bases between them. CDR3 length: 15 residues. Germline values: CDR1 SEHNR, CDR2 FQNEAQ (reference sequence). Here the CDR3 DNA reads TGTGCCAGCAGCTTCGAGGGGGTCTATAATTCACCCCTCCACTTT. Protein sequence: CASSFEGVYNSPLHF.

The chain is built from TRBV6-2 or TRBV6-3 and TRBJ2-7; D remains unclear. This CDR3 has 11 amino acids. V shed 6 bases and J shed 6 bases, with 9 bases lying between them. Germline CDR1 is MNHEY and CDR2 is SVGEGT. CDR3 protein: CASRRRGEQYF. The CDR3 nucleotides are TGTGCCAGCAGGCGTCGAGGCGAGCAGTACTTC.

This clonotype was counted a few times. The chain combines TRBV3-1 with TRBJ2-2, with 7 bases that match TRBD1. This CDR3 contains 15 residues. Germline V gene sequence: CDR1 LGHDT, CDR2 YNNKEL (reference sequence). The V and J ends lost 6 bases and 4 bases, in that order; junction bases with no gene match: 8. The CDR3 DNA sequence: TGTGCCAGCAGTAAAGACAGGGCGGTCACCGGGGAGCTGTTTTTT. This gives the protein CASSKDRAVTGELFF.

The chain combines TRBV6-5 with TRBJ2-7; 8 bases line up with TRBD1. From germline, CDR1 is MNHEY and CDR2 SVGAGI. With V trimmed by 6 bases and J by 5 bases, 9 bases remained unmatched. The CDR3 runs 14 residues. CDR3 sequence (DNA): TGTGCCAGCAGACGGCCGGACAGGGTCCACGAGCAGTACTTC. Its translation is CASRRPDRVHEQYF.

J is TRBJ2-2 and V is TRBV5-6, with D tentatively TRBD2 (7 bases). The length of the CDR3 is 14 residues. Germline CDR1 reads SGHDT; CDR2 reads YYEEEE. The ends were cut back, 1 base at V and 6 bases at J, with 10 bases in the middle. DNA for the CDR3: TGTGCCAGCAGCTTGAGCGGGACATCCGGGGAGCTGTTTTTT. This translates into CASSLSGTSGELFF.

This clonotype appeared a few times. The chain combines TRBV5-1 with TRBJ2-7; D unclear. Per germline, CDR1 SGHRS and CDR2 YFSETQ. Trimming cost V 0 bases and J 6 bases, with 16 bases left between them. There are 15 residues in the CDR3. Here the CDR3 DNA reads TGCGCCAGCAGCTTGGGCACATGGGGTTCGGGCGAGCAGTACTTC. This sequence encodes CASSLGTWGSGEQYF.

Here the CDR3 DNA reads TGTGCCAGCAGCTTGGGGGGAGATTTCTACGAGCAGTACTTC. Encoded protein: CASSLGGDFYEQYF. V usage is TRBV5-6 and J usage is TRBJ2-7, with D maybe TRBD2 (5 bases). V shed 0 bases and J shed 3 bases, with 10 bases lying between them. The CDR3 consists of 14 residues. Germline CDR1 and CDR2: SGHDT and YYEEEE.

The chain carries TRBV30 and TRBJ1-2; no clear D. Trimming cost V 2 bases and J 3 bases, with 7 bases left between them. The CDR3 spans 12 residues. From germline, CDR1 is GTSNPN and CDR2 SVGIG (reference sequence). CDR3 coding DNA: TGTGCCTGGAGTAAAATGTACTATGGCTACACCTTC. Its protein product is CAWSKMYYGYTF.

There are a few counts of this clonotype. The chain is built from TRBV20-1 and TRBJ2-7; TRBD1 matches at 10 bases. V trimming: 6 bases; J trimming: 3 bases; junction bases outside the gene matches: 5. The CDR3 extends over 13 amino acids. Looked up from germline, CDR1 is DFQATT and CDR2 is SNEGSKA (reference sequence). As DNA, the CDR3 is TGCAGTGCCATCCGGGACAGGGGCTACGAGCAGTACTTC. Translating gives CSAIRDRGYEQYF.

The rearrangement joins TRBV29-1 to TRBJ1-2; a possible D gene is TRBD1 (5 bases). This CDR3 contains 12 residues. The ends were cut back, 3 bases at V and 2 bases at J, with 7 bases in the middle. The germline V gene encodes CDR1 SQVTM and CDR2 ANQGSEA. As DNA, the CDR3 is TGCAGCGTTGAGCGGGACAACTATGGCTACACCTTC. Protein product: CSVERDNYGYTF.

In this sample, this clonotype turned up a few times. The chain recombines TRBV29-1 with TRBJ1-4; D perhaps matches TRBD1 (5 bases). CDR3 length: 12 amino acids. Deletions cut 3 bases from V and 8 bases from J, with 10 bases between. The germline gives CDR1 SQVTM, CDR2 ANQGSEA. CDR3 residues: CSVESGAEKLFF. In DNA form, the CDR3 reads TGCAGCGTTGAGTCCGGGGCCGAAAAACTGTTTTTT.

The V and J genes are TRBV19 and TRBJ2-7, with 9 bases matching TRBD2. The CDR3 loop spans 13 amino acids. After removal of 4 bases from V and 6 bases from J, the junction contained 4 bases not matched to a gene. Germline V gives CDR1 LNHDA, CDR2 SQIVND (reference sequence). The CDR3 region has the DNA TGTGCCAGTAGTACTAGCGGGATGGGCGAGCAGTACTTC. Its translation: CASSTSGMGEQYF.

This clonotype turned up a few times. The rearrangement uses TRBV6-5 and TRBJ2-5; D uncertain. The CDR3 extends over 14 amino acids. The germline V gene encodes CDR1 MNHEY and CDR2 SVGAGI. Trimming took off 4 bases at V and 4 bases at J, with 13 bases between the two ends. This CDR3 is CASSFGRSGETQYF. In nucleotides, the CDR3 is TGTGCCAGCAGTTTCGGACGGTCCGGAGAGACCCAGTACTTC.

This clonotype has at least ten counts. The V call is TRBV5-1, the J call TRBJ2-3; D is uncertain. Germline assignment: CDR1 SGHRS and CDR2 YFSETQ. V was pared by 1 base and J by 2 bases, with 8 bases between. The CDR3 is 14 residues long. The CDR3 spells CASSLTRTTDTQYF. In DNA, the CDR3 is TGCGCCAGCAGCTTGACACGGACCACAGATACGCAGTATTTT.

The J gene is TRBJ2-1, the V gene TRBV30; 11 bases fit TRBD2. Germline V gene sequence: CDR1 GTSNPN, CDR2 SVGIG (reference sequence). Trimming at V came to 2 bases and at J to 4 bases, leaving 4 bases not matched to a gene. This CDR3 contains 15 residues. CDR3 nucleotide sequence: TGTGCCTGGAGTCGTACTAGCGGGAGATACAATGAGCAGTTCTTC. Translated, it gives CAWSRTSGRYNEQFF.

This clonotype was detected only a few times. The rearrangement joins TRBV7-8 to TRBJ2-7; the D gene is possibly TRBD2 (5 bases). CDR1 SGHVS and CDR2 FQNEAQ come from the germline V gene. This CDR3 comprises 15 residues. V was shortened by 6 bases and J by 0 bases, with 15 bases between the two germline ends. The CDR3 loop reads CASREEVRGSYEQYF. In DNA, the CDR3 is TGTGCCAGCAGGGAGGAGGTACGGGGCTCCTACGAGCAGTACTTC.